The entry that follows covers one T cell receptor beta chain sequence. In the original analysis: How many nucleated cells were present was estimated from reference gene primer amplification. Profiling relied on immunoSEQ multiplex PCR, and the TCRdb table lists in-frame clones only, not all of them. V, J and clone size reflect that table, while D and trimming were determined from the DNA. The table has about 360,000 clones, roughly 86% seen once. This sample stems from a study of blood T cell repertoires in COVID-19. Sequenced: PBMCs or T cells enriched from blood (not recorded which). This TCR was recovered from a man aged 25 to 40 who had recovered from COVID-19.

In DNA form, the CDR3 reads TGTGCCAGCAGCCAAGATAGAGTTCGGGGGTATGGCTACACCTTC. The encoded protein is CASSQDRVRGYGYTF. The chain employs TRBV3-1 (or the pseudogene TRBV3-2) and TRBJ1-2; D might be TRBD1 (5 bases). The germline gives CDR1 LGHDT, CDR2 YNNKEL (reference sequence). Trimming stripped 0 bases from V and 5 bases from J, with 13 bases between. The CDR3 is 15 residues long.